The 30 T cell receptor beta chains in this list originate from one sample, sequenced in a study of Graves' ophthalmopathy and Graves' hyperthyroidism. RNA transcripts were the source from which TCR beta CDR3 regions were amplified. Second-round multiplex PCR came after first-round RT-PCR with HTBI primers. A single record per CDR3 protein comes from TCRdb applying MiXCR to the multiplex PCR reads. There are about 400,000 distinct CDR3 sequences in the sample; approximately 20% occur only once, and around 1.4% lies in the top ten. The source material was peripheral blood. The receptors shown here come from a woman younger than 30 with Graves' ophthalmopathy.

This clonotype was counted at least ten times. The chain joins TRBV4-2 to TRBJ2-7, with 8 bases aligning to TRBD2. This CDR3 spans 14 amino acids. V trimming: 3 bases; J trimming: 5 bases; junction bases outside the gene matches: 6. Germline values: CDR1 LGHNA, CDR2 YNFKEQ. CDR3 coding DNA: TGTGCCAGCAGCCAGCCGGGGGGGTATAACGAGCAGTACTTC. It is translated as CASSQPGGYNEQYF.

The chain couples TRBV7-6 to TRBJ2-2; 10 bases match TRBD2. This CDR3 is built from 15 residues. V trimming: 2 bases; J trimming: 7 bases; junction bases outside the gene matches: 4. The germline V gene has CDR1 SGHVS and CDR2 FNYEAQ. CDR3: CASSLQAGGVGELFF. The CDR3 coding sequence is TGTGCCAGCAGCTTACAAGCGGGAGGGGTCGGGGAGCTGTTTTTT. The variable domain in full, completed from reference TRBV7-6 and TRBJ2-2, reads GAGVSQSPRYKVTKRGQDVALRCDPISGHVSLYWYRQALGQGPEFLTYFNYEAQQDKSGLPNDRFSAERPEGSISTLTIQRTEQRDSAMYRCASSLQAGGVGELFFGEGSRLTVL.

This clonotype showed up many times. The chain has TRBV19 and TRBJ1-3; D perhaps matches TRBD1 (6 bases). The CDR3 is 16 residues long. Deletions cut 6 bases from V and 5 bases from J, with 20 bases between. CDR1 is LNHDA, CDR2 SQIVND, per germline (reference sequence). CDR3: CASSDWGQGSRNTIYF. DNA of the CDR3: TGTGCCAGTAGCGACTGGGGGCAGGGGAGCCGAAACACCATATATTTT.

This clonotype was picked up many times. J is TRBJ2-6 and V is TRBV6-1, with 8 nucleotides matching TRBD1. The CDR3 is 17 amino acids. Looked up from germline, CDR1 is MNHNS and CDR2 is SASEGT. V was pared by 7 bases and J by 0 bases, with 8 bases of the junction left unmatched. CDR3 loop: CASTRQGSISGANVLTF. The CDR3 DNA is TGTGCCAGCACCAGACAGGGGTCAATCTCTGGGGCCAACGTCCTGACTTTC.

This clonotype was detected many times. The chain employs TRBV10-3 and TRBJ1-5, with 7 nucleotides matching TRBD1. Trimming cost V 5 bases and J 7 bases; bases outside gene matches: 5. The CDR3 consists of 13 residues. Germline-derived CDR1 and CDR2 are ENHRY and SYGVKD. The CDR3, as DNA: TGTGCCATCAGTCAGGGGGGTAGCCAGCCCCAGCATTTT. Protein sequence: CAISQGGSQPQHF.

This clonotype was detected only a few times. The chain couples TRBV7-2 to TRBJ2-5; a possible D gene is TRBD2 (5 bases). V dropped 5 bases and J dropped 5 bases, with 18 bases sitting between them. Germline V lookup: CDR1 SGHTA, CDR2 FQGNSA. This CDR3 is 15 amino acids long. The DNA of the CDR3 is TGTGCCAGCAGCCCCTATAGGACTTTCGGGGAGACCCAGTACTTC. Protein product: CASSPYRTFGETQYF.

This clonotype was observed many times. J is TRBJ2-1 and V is TRBV10-3; 9 bases agree with TRBD1. Germline loops: CDR1 ENHRY, CDR2 SYGVKD. V dropped 3 bases and J dropped 6; count of bases not matched to a gene: 12. The CDR3 consists of 17 residues. CDR3 in DNA: TGTGCCATCAGTGATTCCCCCCCGGACAGGGGCGGCAATGAGCAGTTCTTC. Translated: CAISDSPPDRGGNEQFF.

There are many counts of this clonotype. This sequence joins TRBV6-5 and TRBJ2-7, with 12 positions matching TRBD2. The CDR3 has 17 residues. Trimming cost V 3 bases and J 3 bases; bases outside gene matches: 9. From germline, CDR1 is MNHEY and CDR2 SVGAGI. Here the CDR3 reads CASSYSNRLAGVYEQYF. The CDR3 bases are TGTGCCAGCAGTTATTCAAACCGACTAGCGGGAGTCTACGAGCAGTACTTC.

This clonotype was seen at least ten times. This sequence joins TRBV20-1 and TRBJ1-6, with D maybe TRBD1 (5 bases). There are 15 residues in the CDR3. Trimming took 0 bases from V and 7 from J, leaving 13 bases between them. Germline V lookup: CDR1 DFQATT, CDR2 SNEGSKA (reference sequence). CDR3 coding DNA: TGCAGTGCTAGAGAGAACCCTGGGGGGAATTCACCCCTCCACTTT. Its translation: CSARENPGGNSPLHF.

The chain carries TRBV19 and TRBJ2-7; D not certain. In germline, CDR1 is LNHDA, CDR2 SQIVND (reference sequence). This CDR3 contains 15 residues. V was trimmed by 1 base and J by 0 bases, leaving 10 bases between them. The CDR3 loop is CASSIASDPSYEQYF. Here the CDR3 DNA reads TGTGCCAGTAGTATAGCTTCGGACCCCTCCTACGAGCAGTACTTC.

On this clonotype: With a much larger clone just one base away, this may be a read error. CDR3 in amino acids: CASSGGLVYEQYF. In nucleotides, the CDR3 is TGCGCCAGCAGTGGTGGACTAGTATACGAGCAGTACTTC. The rearrangement links TRBV10-2 to TRBJ2-7; 7 bases fit TRBD2. Germline lookup yields CDR1 WSHSY and CDR2 SAAADI. J was trimmed by 4 bases and V by 4 bases; bases with no gene match: 4. This CDR3 has 13 residues.

This clonotype has ten or more counts. This chain links TRBV19 with TRBJ1-1; D unclear. Germline V gives CDR1 LNHDA, CDR2 SQIVND (reference sequence). V lost 6 bases to trimming and J lost 9 bases, with 11 bases between them. The CDR3 has 11 residues. CDR3 in amino acids: CASSHITKAFF. CDR3 DNA: TGTGCCAGTAGCCATATAACGAAAGCTTTCTTT.

This clonotype came up many times. The chain recombines TRBV4-3 with TRBJ1-1; 10 bases are a match to TRBD1. Germline V gene lookup returns CDR1 LGHNA and CDR2 YSLEER. V lost 3 bases to trimming and J lost 7 bases; unmatched junction nucleotides: 8. This CDR3 contains 15 residues. The CDR3 DNA reads as TGCGCCAGCAGCCAGGGCGACAGGGGGCGGAATGAAGCTTTCTTT. Translating it yields CASSQGDRGRNEAFF.

This clonotype was observed a single time. Given a much more abundant clone one base away, this may be a read error. The chain has TRBV5-1 and TRBJ2-2; TRBD1 matches 8 bases. This CDR3 is 15 amino acids long. CDR1 is SGHRS and CDR2 is YFSETQ in the germline V gene. CDR3 DNA: TGCGTCAGCAGCTTACGACAGGGGAGCACCGGGGAGCTGTTTTTT. It translates to CVSSLRQGSTGELFF.

This clonotype occurred many times. The rearrangement joins TRBV19 to TRBJ1-5; D is unresolved. CDR1 is LNHDA, CDR2 SQIVND, per germline (reference sequence). Trimming removed 7 bases at V and 2 bases at J, with 15 bases between. The CDR3 is 15 residues long. CDR3 bases: TGTGCCAGTACCTCCGGCAGGTGGGGCAATCAGCCCCAGCATTTT. This codes for CASTSGRWGNQPQHF.

This clonotype was seen at least ten times. The gene calls are TRBV7-2 and TRBJ1-1; no clear D gene. CDR1 and CDR2 (germline): SGHTA, FQGNSA. V was clipped by 1 base and J by 0 bases, with 9 bases between them. The length of the CDR3 is 15 residues. The chain's CDR3 is CASSLEGPMNTEAFF. As DNA, the CDR3 is TGTGCCAGCAGCTTAGAGGGTCCTATGAACACTGAAGCTTTCTTT.

This clonotype was detected ten times or more. This sequence joins TRBV2 and TRBJ2-5; 14 bases map to TRBD2. Germline CDR1 is SNHLY and CDR2 is FYNNEI. CDR3 length equals 14 residues. The ends lost 10 bases at V and 4 bases at J; junction bases unmatched: 5. This CDR3 is CATRLAGGGETQYF. CDR3 nucleotide sequence: TGTGCCACCCGACTAGCGGGAGGGGGAGAGACCCAGTACTTC.

The V gene is TRBV11-2, the J gene TRBJ2-7; 10 bases fit TRBD2. V dropped 5 bases and J dropped 3; count of bases not matched to a gene: 7. The CDR3 has 15 amino acids. Per germline, CDR1 SGHAT and CDR2 FQNNGV. The CDR3: CASSHIAGGVYEQYF. The CDR3 bases are TGTGCCAGCAGCCACATAGCGGGAGGAGTCTACGAGCAGTACTTC.

The chain has TRBV12-5 and TRBJ2-5, with TRBD1 as a possible D gene (5 bases). This CDR3 is built from 13 residues. Trimming removed 7 bases at V and 3 bases at J, with 12 bases between. Germline CDR1 reads LGHNT; CDR2 reads FRNRAP. The CDR3 DNA is TGTGCTAGTGCCACGACAGATAAAGAGACCCAGTACTTC. It is translated as CASATTDKETQYF.

The V and J genes are TRBV12-5 and TRBJ2-7; 10 nucleotides agree with TRBD1. CDR1 is LGHNT, CDR2 FRNRAP, per germline. With V trimmed by 6 bases and J by 2 bases, 7 bases remained unmatched. The CDR3 consists of 15 residues. Here the CDR3 reads CASGRRGQGTYEQYF. The CDR3 DNA reads as TGTGCTAGTGGCCGGAGGGGACAGGGGACCTACGAGCAGTACTTC.

This rearrangement joins TRBV6-5 to TRBJ1-2; a weak D match, TRBD1 (5 bases). Looked up from germline, CDR1 is MNHEY and CDR2 is SVGAGI. V was pared by 4 bases and J by 8 bases, with 20 bases between. CDR3 length equals 15 residues. CDR3 sequence: CASSSGVGYRTGYTF. The CDR3 region has the DNA TGTGCCAGCAGTTCGGGGGTTGGTTACAGGACGGGCTACACCTTC.

This clonotype was observed at least ten times. The gene calls are TRBV19 and TRBJ2-7; either TRBD1 or TRBD2 may supply D (6 bases each). The CDR3 loop spans 15 amino acids. Germline loops: CDR1 LNHDA, CDR2 SQIVND (reference sequence). V shed 6 bases and J shed 6 bases, with 21 bases lying between them. Written as DNA, the CDR3 is TGTGCCAGTAGGGAGGGACAATTTTCAGCGGCCGAGCAGTACTTC. It translates to CASREGQFSAAEQYF.

The genes are TRBV6-2 or TRBV6-3 and TRBJ1-1, with 8 bases matching TRBD1. Germline V lookup: CDR1 MNHEY, CDR2 SVGEGT. The CDR3 is 16 amino acids. The V segment lost 5 bases and the J segment 0 bases; nucleotides outside the gene matches: 8. CDR3 bases: TGTGCCAGCAGTCCTCGACAGGGGCCGTTGAACACTGAAGCTTTCTTT. Translated: CASSPRQGPLNTEAFF.

This clonotype was seen ten or more times. V usage is TRBV30 and J usage is TRBJ1-1; D gene ambiguous. Germline loops: CDR1 GTSNPN, CDR2 SVGIG (reference sequence). The length of the CDR3 is 12 residues. The germline V and J ends were trimmed by 1 base and 7 bases, with 10 bases remaining between them. The CDR3 is CAWSGPGVEAFF. The CDR3 DNA reads as TGTGCCTGGAGTGGTCCCGGAGTTGAAGCTTTCTTT.

This clonotype occurred many times. CDR3 DNA sequence: TGTGCCAGCAGCTTAAACCGCGAGCAGTACTTC. Its protein product is CASSLNREQYF. This rearrangement joins TRBV7-2 to TRBJ2-7; D remains ambiguous. The germline V gene encodes CDR1 SGHTA and CDR2 FQGNSA. This CDR3 comprises 11 residues. The V and J ends lost 2 bases and 6 bases respectively, with 5 bases between them.

This clonotype was recorded a few times. Possible read error: a much larger clone is one base away. The chain is built from TRBV4-3 and TRBJ1-1; tentative D call: TRBD1 (6 bases). CDR3 length: 14 residues. CDR1 LGHNA and CDR2 YSLEER come from the germline V gene. DNA of the CDR3: TGCGCCAGCCAGGACAGTCGGTGGAACACTGAATCTTTCTTT. Protein: CASQDSRWNTESFF.

This clonotype came up many times. The V and J genes are TRBV6-5 and TRBJ1-2, with 7 bases lining up with TRBD1. CDR1 is MNHEY, CDR2 SVGAGI, per germline. This CDR3 region has 15 residues. Trimming took 6 bases from V and 4 from J; bases not matched to a gene: 11. CDR3 bases: TGTGCCAGCAGACGACAGGGAATTATGCCCTATGGCTACACCTTC. Protein: CASRRQGIMPYGYTF.

In its sample, this clonotype was seen many times. The chain carries TRBV11-2 and TRBJ2-7; D might be TRBD2 (5 bases). The CDR3 runs 12 residues. Germline CDR1 SGHAT, CDR2 FQNNGV. The V gene lost 4 bases and the J gene lost 3 bases, with 7 bases spanning the gap. CDR3 sequence reads: CASSSEGYEQYF. In DNA form, the CDR3 reads TGTGCCAGCAGCTCTGAGGGCTACGAGCAGTACTTC.

This clonotype came up many times. The chain carries TRBV7-2 and TRBJ2-7, with 12 bases matching TRBD2. Germline CDR1 SGHTA, CDR2 FQGNSA. The CDR3 covers 17 residues. Germline trimming cut 0 bases from V and 9 bases from J; bases unmatched to any gene: 12. CDR3 in DNA: TGTGCCAGCAGCTTAGCGCTCGCGACTAGCGGGGGAGGGGGGCAGTACTTC. Protein sequence: CASSLALATSGGGGQYF.

This clonotype occurred many times. The CDR3 DNA reads as TGCGCCAGCAGCTTGGCTTTCCTAGCGGGAGGTTTGGTCGAGCAGTACTTC. Its protein is CASSLAFLAGGLVEQYF. V and J are TRBV5-1 and TRBJ2-7; 11 nucleotides line up with TRBD2. The CDR3 totals 17 residues. V shed 0 bases and J 6 bases; nucleotides not matched to a gene: 11. Germline CDR1 reads SGHRS; CDR2 reads YFSETQ.